This TCR beta chain derives from a study of PD-1 blockade in classical Hodgkin lymphoma. CDR3 length equals 16 residues. The J segment lost 2 bases and the V segment lost 6 bases, leaving 6 bases of the junction unmatched. CDR1 and CDR2 from the germline V gene are MNHNY and SVGAGI (reference sequence). Only one count was recorded for this clone. Specified time point: cycle 4 day 1 (C4D1), after less than 7 weeks of nivolumab. Exposure to brentuximab vedotin varied, and each patient had relapsed following autologous stem cell transplantation. Profiled with immunoSEQ multiplex PCR; TCRdb holds only in-frame clones, not every one. The sample consists of 35,000 to 50,000 clones, around 64% of them appearing once.

The V gene is TRBV6-6, the J gene TRBJ2-3; 12 bases agree with TRBD2. This material consisted of peripheral blood mononuclear cells (PBMCs), taken before the fourth cycle of nivolumab. The TCR was taken from a human donor with classical Hodgkin lymphoma. The DNA for the CDR3 is TGTGCCAGCAGCCCACTAGCGGGGGGCTTCACAGATACGCAGTATTTT. Translated, it gives CASSPLAGGFTDTQYF.